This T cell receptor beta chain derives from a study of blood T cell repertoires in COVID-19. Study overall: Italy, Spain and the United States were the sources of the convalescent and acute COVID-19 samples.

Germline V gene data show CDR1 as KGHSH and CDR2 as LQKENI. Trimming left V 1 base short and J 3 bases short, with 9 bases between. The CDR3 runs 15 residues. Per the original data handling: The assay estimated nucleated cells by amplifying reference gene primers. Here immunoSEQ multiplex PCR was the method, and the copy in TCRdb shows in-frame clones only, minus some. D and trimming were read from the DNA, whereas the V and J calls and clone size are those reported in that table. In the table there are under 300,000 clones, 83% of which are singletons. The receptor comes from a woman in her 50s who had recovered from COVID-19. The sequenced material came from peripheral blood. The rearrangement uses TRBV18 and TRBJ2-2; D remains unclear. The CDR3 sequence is CASSPRSEHTGELFF. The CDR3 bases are TGTGCCAGCTCACCACGGTCTGAGCACACCGGGGAGCTGTTTTTT.